Sequencing of this TCR beta chain was carried out in a study of cytomegalovirus exposure and HLA in healthy donors. Study conclusions and caveats: The study recorded 160 or so TCR beta chains that were cytomegalovirus-associated. Among the CMV-associated chains, a few were confirmed in vitro as specific for CMV antigens.

Concerning this clone itself: Its antigen is not identified.

V lost 6 bases, J lost 5 bases, and 19 bases lay in between. The CDR3 has 15 amino acids. Germline V gene data show CDR1 as MDHEN and CDR2 as SYDVKM. Generated by immunoSEQ multiplex PCR, the TCRdb table keeps only in-frame clones and is missing some. The data show roughly 250,000 clones, with roughly 90% seen just once and under 0.45% held by the top ten. These donors were members of the approximately 120-subject validation cohort, a group separate from the roughly 670-subject first cohort. Sequences were obtained from PBMCs. This chain connects TRBV28 to TRBJ1-2, with D possibly matching TRBD1 (5 bases). The receptor comes from a woman aged 18-29 years in good health and CMV-seronegative. The CDR3 sequence: CASSSLPAGRYGYTF. For the CDR3, the DNA is TGTGCCAGCAGCTCCCTCCCGGCAGGGCGATATGGCTACACCTTC.